This is a list of T cell receptor beta chains from one sample in a study of cytomegalovirus exposure and HLA in healthy donors. Clones were read by immunoSEQ multiplex PCR, and TCRdb kept only the in-frame ones, dropping some. Seen here are roughly 200,000 clones, roughly nine tenths observed once, and the top ten hold 0.9% to 1.2%. The sample comprised PBMCs. The origin of the receptors is a boy under 10 years old in good health and CMV-seronegative. Each CDR3 is given with its conserved first and last residue. Each record gives: V gene, D gene, CDR3 length, clone size, J gene, CDR3 DNA, CDR3 protein. D genes are given only for firm matches. Clone size is stated in some rows and not others, as once, few, many or a class when expanded.

V: TRBV7-6
D: TRBD2
length: 16
size: NA
J: TRBJ2-2
DNA: TGTGCCAGCAGCCCACCTAGCGGGGGGGACGGCGGGGAGCTGTTTTTT
CDR3: CASSPPSGGDGGELFF

V: TRBV7-3
D: NA
length: 15
size: NA
J: TRBJ2-6
DNA: TGTGCCAGCAGCTTATCCAGCTCTGGGGCCAACGTCCTGACTTTC
CDR3: CASSLSSSGANVLTF

V: TRBV18
D: TRBD1
length: 18
size: NA
J: TRBJ2-1
DNA: TGTGCCAGCTCACCACGTGGGGGGACAGGGGGCTCCTACAATGAGCAGTTCTTC
CDR3: CASSPRGGTGGSYNEQFF

V: TRBV19
D: TRBD2
length: 17
size: NA
J: TRBJ2-3
DNA: TGTGCCAGTAGTTCGCTTTGGGGACTAGCGGACACAGATACGCAGTATTTT
CDR3: CASSSLWGLADTDTQYF

V: TRBV6-5
D: NA
length: 14
size: NA
J: TRBJ2-7
DNA: TGTGCCAGCAGTCCCGCGACTAGAACCTACGAGCAGTACTTC
CDR3: CASSPATRTYEQYF

V: TRBV30
D: NA
length: 14
size: NA
J: TRBJ2-1
DNA: TGTGCCTGGAGTGTACTGCAGGGGTATGGTGAGCAGTTCTTC
CDR3: CAWSVLQGYGEQFF

V: TRBV29-1
D: TRBD1
length: 15
size: NA
J: TRBJ2-3
DNA: TGCAGCGTGGCAAGACAGGGGGCGCCCCCAGATACGCAGTATTTT
CDR3: CSVARQGAPPDTQYF

V: TRBV7-9
D: NA
length: 15
size: once
J: TRBJ1-6
DNA: TGTGCCAGCAGCACCAGGTCCGGGAGTAATTCACCCCTCCACTTT
CDR3: CASSTRSGSNSPLHF

V: TRBV6-1
D: NA
length: 13
size: NA
J: TRBJ2-7
DNA: TGTGCCAGCAGAAGACAGAAGTTCTACGAGCAGTACTTC
CDR3: CASRRQKFYEQYF

V: TRBV13
D: TRBD1
length: 19
size: NA
J: TRBJ1-1
DNA: TGTGCCAGCAGCCCCGCCTTAAAACAGGGGGCATTAATGAACACTGAAGCTTTCTTT
CDR3: CASSPALKQGALMNTEAFF

V: TRBV27
D: NA
length: 15
size: NA
J: TRBJ2-2
DNA: TGTGCCAGCAAAACGGGGGGCCAGGGCACCGGGGAGCTGTTTTTT
CDR3: CASKTGGQGTGELFF

V: TRBV7-6
D: NA
length: 15
size: NA
J: TRBJ1-5
DNA: TGTGCCAGCAGCTTAGAAGCGGCGGGAAATCAGCCCCAGCATTTT
CDR3: CASSLEAAGNQPQHF

V: TRBV27
D: TRBD1
length: 15
size: NA
J: TRBJ2-2
DNA: TGTGCCAGCAGTTTCGACAGGGCGAACACCGGGGAGCTGTTTTTT
CDR3: CASSFDRANTGELFF

V: TRBV29-1
D: NA
length: 13
size: once
J: TRBJ1-2
DNA: TGCAGCGTTGAAGATACAGGCTACTATGGCTACACCTTC
CDR3: CSVEDTGYYGYTF

V: TRBV20-1
D: NA
length: 10
size: NA
J: TRBJ1-1
DNA: TGCAGTGCTAGAGGTCCTGAGGCTTTCTTT
CDR3: CSARGPEAFF

V: TRBV5-3
D: NA
length: 13
size: NA
J: TRBJ2-1
DNA: TGTGCCAGAAGCCTGCGTGAGTTAAATGAGCAGTTCTTC
CDR3: CARSLRELNEQFF

V: TRBV5-4
D: NA
length: 15
size: once
J: TRBJ1-4
DNA: TGTGCCAGCAGCGTGGACGTTGCAACTAGTGAAAAACTGTTTTTT
CDR3: CASSVDVATSEKLFF

V: TRBV7-8
D: NA
length: 13
size: NA
J: TRBJ2-2
DNA: TGTGCCAGCAGCTTAAGGAGAACCGGGGAGCTGTTTTTT
CDR3: CASSLRRTGELFF

V: TRBV11-2
D: NA
length: 12
size: NA
J: TRBJ2-2
DNA: TGTGCCAGCAGCTTCAGGACCGGGGAGCTGTTTTTT
CDR3: CASSFRTGELFF

V: TRBV19
D: NA
length: 13
size: few
J: TRBJ1-2
DNA: TGTGCCAGTAGTGAAGCCGGGGTGCATGGCTACACCTTC
CDR3: CASSEAGVHGYTF

V: TRBV6-6
D: NA
length: 16
size: NA
J: TRBJ1-2
DNA: TGTGCCAGCAGTTACGCCCAGGGGCGCACTAACTATGGCTACACCTTC
CDR3: CASSYAQGRTNYGYTF

V: TRBV6-9
D: NA
length: 14
size: NA
J: TRBJ1-1
DNA: TGTGCCAGCAGCCGGGTCTCGGATAACACTGAAGCTTTCTTT
CDR3: CASSRVSDNTEAFF

V: TRBV28
D: NA
length: 17
size: NA
J: TRBJ2-2
DNA: TGTGCCAGCAGCCGCCGAGGGCCCCCACATTACACCGGGGAGCTGTTTTTT
CDR3: CASSRRGPPHYTGELFF

V: TRBV30
D: NA
length: 16
size: NA
J: TRBJ2-3
DNA: TGTGCCTGGAGTGTTAGTCGTAGCACTAGCACAGATACGCAGTATTTT
CDR3: CAWSVSRSTSTDTQYF

V: TRBV14
D: NA
length: 15
size: NA
J: TRBJ1-4
DNA: TGTGCCAGCAGCGTCAGGACAGCTGCTAATGAAAAACTGTTTTTT
CDR3: CASSVRTAANEKLFF

V: TRBV6-5
D: NA
length: 14
size: NA
J: TRBJ2-5
DNA: TGTGCCAGCAGCCGATCTGGCGGTGGGGAGACCCAGTACTTC
CDR3: CASSRSGGGETQYF

V: TRBV5-1
D: TRBD2
length: 16
size: NA
J: TRBJ2-7
DNA: TGCGCCAGCAGCTTACTTACCGTAGCGGGAGGAGGCGAGCAGTACTTC
CDR3: CASSLLTVAGGGEQYF

V: TRBV7-2
D: NA
length: 12
size: NA
J: TRBJ2-1
DNA: TGTGCCAGCAGTCAAGGGGATAGCGGGCAGTTCTTC
CDR3: CASSQGDSGQFF

V: TRBV6-5
D: NA
length: 14
size: NA
J: TRBJ2-4
DNA: TGTGCCAGCAGTGCACGACTAGCCAAAAACATTCAGTACTTC
CDR3: CASSARLAKNIQYF

V: TRBV9
D: NA
length: 13
size: NA
J: TRBJ2-7
DNA: TGTGCCAGCAGCGTAGACAGCGGATACGAGCAGTACTTC
CDR3: CASSVDSGYEQYF

V: TRBV10-3
D: TRBD1
length: 14
size: NA
J: TRBJ2-7
DNA: TGTGCCAGCGACTCCGGGACAGATCTCTACGAGCAGTGCTTC
CDR3: CASDSGTDLYEQCF

V: TRBV18
D: TRBD2
length: 15
size: NA
J: TRBJ2-1
DNA: TGTGCCAGCTCACGAGGGCCTAGCGGTGACAATGAGCAGTTCTTC
CDR3: CASSRGPSGDNEQFF

V: TRBV7-9
D: TRBD1
length: 11
size: NA
J: TRBJ1-1
DNA: TGTGCCAGCAGTCCCGGACAGGGGGCTTTCTTT
CDR3: CASSPGQGAFF

V: TRBV10-3
D: NA
length: 16
size: NA
J: TRBJ1-5
DNA: TGTGCCATCAGTGAGTCGAGAGGGCCAAACAATCAGCCCCAGCATTTT
CDR3: CAISESRGPNNQPQHF

V: TRBV15
D: NA
length: 14
size: NA
J: TRBJ1-2
DNA: TGTGCCACCAGCAGCCGGAGGTGGAACTATGGCTACACCTTC
CDR3: CATSSRRWNYGYTF

V: TRBV7-9
D: TRBD2
length: 18
size: NA
J: TRBJ2-1
DNA: TGTGCCAGCAGCTTAGTAAGTGATAGCGGGCCCTCCTACAATGAGCAGTTCTTC
CDR3: CASSLVSDSGPSYNEQFF

V: TRBV13
D: NA
length: 15
size: NA
J: TRBJ2-7
DNA: TGTGCCAGCAGCTTAGCCATTGACAGGGCGGGGGAGCAGTACTTC
CDR3: CASSLAIDRAGEQYF

V: TRBV19
D: NA
length: 15
size: NA
J: TRBJ1-5
DNA: TGTGCCAGTAGTATGGGCTGGGAGGCCAATCAGCCCCAGCATTTT
CDR3: CASSMGWEANQPQHF

V: TRBV6-1
D: TRBD1
length: 13
size: once
J: TRBJ1-1
DNA: TGTGCCAGCAGTGAAACAGGACAGGGTGAAGCTTTCTTT
CDR3: CASSETGQGEAFF

V: TRBV2
D: NA
length: 13
size: once
J: TRBJ1-2
DNA: TGTGCCAGCGAGGGGGGGCAGAACTATGGCTACACCTTC
CDR3: CASEGGQNYGYTF

V: TRBV6-5
D: TRBD1
length: 14
size: NA
J: TRBJ1-2
DNA: TGTGCCAGCAGTTCCCCGGGACAGGGGATGAGCTACACCTTC
CDR3: CASSSPGQGMSYTF

V: TRBV6-5
D: TRBD1
length: 14
size: NA
J: TRBJ1-6
DNA: TGTGCCAGCAGACCGACAGGGGTAGATTCACCCCTCCACTTT
CDR3: CASRPTGVDSPLHF

V: TRBV7-2
D: NA
length: 13
size: NA
J: TRBJ2-7
DNA: TGTGCCAGCAGCTTAGCCGGAGGGCCCGAGCAGTACTTC
CDR3: CASSLAGGPEQYF

V: TRBV10-3
D: TRBD2
length: 15
size: NA
J: TRBJ2-1
DNA: TGTGCCATCAGTGAGTCCCTAGCGGGGCTGAATGAGCAGTTCTTC
CDR3: CAISESLAGLNEQFF

V: TRBV9
D: NA
length: 14
size: NA
J: TRBJ1-3
DNA: TGTGCCAGCAGTCGGGGTAATGGGGGAAACACCATATATTTT
CDR3: CASSRGNGGNTIYF